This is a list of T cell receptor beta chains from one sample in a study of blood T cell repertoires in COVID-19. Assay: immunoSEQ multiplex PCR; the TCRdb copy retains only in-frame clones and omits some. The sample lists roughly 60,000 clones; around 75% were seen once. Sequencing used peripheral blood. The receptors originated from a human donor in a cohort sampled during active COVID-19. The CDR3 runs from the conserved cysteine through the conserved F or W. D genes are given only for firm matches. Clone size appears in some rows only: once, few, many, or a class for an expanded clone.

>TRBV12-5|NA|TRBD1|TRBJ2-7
CATGQGLDEQYF
TGTGCTACCGGACAGGGATTGGACGAGCAGTACTTC
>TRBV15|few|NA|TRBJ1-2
CATSRDRQLNYGYTF
TGTGCCACCAGCAGAGATCGACAGCTCAACTATGGCTACACCTTC
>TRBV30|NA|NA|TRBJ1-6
CAWSPWGDSPLHF
TGTGCCTGGAGTCCCTGGGGGGATTCACCCCTCCACTTT
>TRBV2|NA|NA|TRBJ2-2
CASIATQPGELFF
TGTGCCAGCATAGCTACCCAACCCGGGGAGCTGTTTTTT
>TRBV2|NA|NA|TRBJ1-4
CASMDPTRRKLFF
TGTGCCAGCATGGACCCGACTAGGAGAAAACTGTTTTTT
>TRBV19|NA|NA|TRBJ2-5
CASSSLQYQETQYF
TGTGCCAGTAGTTCCCTTCAGTACCAAGAGACCCAGTACTTC
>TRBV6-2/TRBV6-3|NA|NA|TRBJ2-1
CASSRPMAGVPNEQFF
TGTGCCAGCAGTCGCCCCATGGCAGGGGTCCCTAATGAGCAGTTCTTC
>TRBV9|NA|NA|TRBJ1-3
CASSVAHTSGNTIYF
TGTGCCAGCAGCGTAGCTCACACCAGTGGAAACACCATATATTTT
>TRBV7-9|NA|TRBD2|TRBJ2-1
CASSLWGPGGRNEQFF
TGTGCCAGCAGCTTATGGGGACCGGGGGGGCGCAATGAGCAGTTCTTC
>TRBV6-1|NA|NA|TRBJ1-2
CASSLTTEPNYGYTF
TGTGCCAGCAGTCTCACGACGGAGCCGAACTATGGCTACACCTTC
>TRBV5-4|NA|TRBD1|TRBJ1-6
CASSFGQERGSPLHF
TGTGCCAGCAGCTTTGGACAGGAAAGGGGTTCACCCCTCCACTTT
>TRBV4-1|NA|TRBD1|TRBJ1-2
CASSQDDGTAAVNYGYTF
TGCGCCAGCAGCCAAGATGATGGGACAGCAGCCGTTAACTATGGCTACACCTTC
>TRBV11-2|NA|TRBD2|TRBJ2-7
CASSPPGAGGAYEQYF
TGTGCCAGCAGCCCCCCAGGAGCGGGAGGTGCGTACGAGCAGTACTTC
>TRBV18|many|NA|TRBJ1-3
CASSPRASGGRSGNTIYF
TGTGCCAGCTCACCACGGGCGTCCGGGGGGCGTTCAGGAAACACCATATATTTT
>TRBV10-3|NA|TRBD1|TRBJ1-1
CAIRRTGGENTEAFF
TGTGCCATCAGGAGGACAGGGGGCGAGAACACTGAAGCTTTCTTT
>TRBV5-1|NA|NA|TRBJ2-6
CASYGQYPGANVLTF
TGCGCCAGCTACGGACAGTATCCTGGGGCCAACGTCCTGACTTTC
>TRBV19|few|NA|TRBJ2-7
CASSIGGYQQYF
TGTGCCAGTAGTATAGGGGGCTATCAGCAGTACTTC
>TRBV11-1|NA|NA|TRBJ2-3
CASSLSLGTDTQYF
TGTGCCAGCAGCTTATCCCTTGGCACAGATACGCAGTATTTT
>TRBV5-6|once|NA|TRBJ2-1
CASSSGTTYNEQFF
TGTGCCAGCAGTTCCGGGACAACCTACAATGAGCAGTTCTTC
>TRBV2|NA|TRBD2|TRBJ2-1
CASSEAPAGGEQFF
TGTGCCAGCAGTGAAGCGCCTGCGGGAGGTGAGCAGTTCTTC
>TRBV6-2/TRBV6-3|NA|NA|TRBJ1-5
CASSGEQGPDQPQHF
TGTGCCAGCAGCGGAGAACAGGGACCCGATCAGCCCCAGCATTTT
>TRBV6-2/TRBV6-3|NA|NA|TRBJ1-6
CASSYPRRRANSPLHF
TGTGCCAGCAGTTACCCTAGACGGCGGGCGAATTCACCCCTCCACTTT
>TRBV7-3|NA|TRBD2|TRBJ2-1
CASSQTSGGLGEQFF
TGTGCCAGCAGCCAGACTAGCGGGGGGTTGGGTGAGCAGTTCTTC
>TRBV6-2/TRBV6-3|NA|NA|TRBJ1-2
CASSLPAGKNYGYTF
TGTGCCAGCAGCCTCCCGGCAGGGAAGAACTATGGCTACACCTTC
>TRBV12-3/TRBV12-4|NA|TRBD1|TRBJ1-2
CASSYNRGGGYTF
TGTGCCAGCAGTTACAACAGGGGTGGTGGCTACACCTTC
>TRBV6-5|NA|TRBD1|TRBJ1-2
CASSYSPGGSGGYTF
TGTGCCAGCAGTTACTCGCCAGGGGGCAGTGGTGGCTACACCTTC
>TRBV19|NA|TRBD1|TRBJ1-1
CASRDRGLGNTEAFF
TGTGCCAGTAGGGACAGGGGACTGGGGAACACTGAAGCTTTCTTT
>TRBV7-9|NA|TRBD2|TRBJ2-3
CASSPGLAGNTDTQYF
TGTGCCAGCAGCCCTGGACTAGCGGGGAACACAGATACGCAGTATTTT